Listed below are T cell receptor beta chains from one sample, sequenced in a study of brain T cells in children with intractable seizures. Method: immunoSEQ multiplex PCR; TCRdb's copy keeps in-frame clones and lacks some. This table holds around 100,000 clones, 85% to 95% found once. This specimen was peripheral blood, taken at surgery. These receptors were obtained from a boy under two years old with hemimegalencephaly and intractable seizures. CDR3s include the opening cysteine and the closing phenylalanine or tryptophan. D genes are given only for firm matches. For some rows the clone size is stated as once, few or many, or as a class when expanded; others skip it.

d_call	v_call	cdr3_length	clone_size	j_call	cdr3_aa	cdr3_nt
-	TRBV28	11	-	TRBJ2-1	CASSLSVEQFF	TGTGCCAGCAGTTTATCGGTCGAGCAGTTCTTC
TRBD1	TRBV10-3	16	medium-sized	TRBJ2-7	CAISELPGTASYEQYF	TGTGCCATCAGTGAGCTCCCCGGGACAGCTTCCTACGAGCAGTACTTC
-	TRBV27	17	once	TRBJ1-1	CASSPWRVWAANTEAFF	TGTGCCAGCAGCCCTTGGAGGGTGTGGGCAGCGAACACTGAAGCTTTCTTT
-	TRBV9	13	-	TRBJ1-3	CASSEDSGNTIYF	TGTGCCAGCAGCGAGGACTCTGGAAACACCATATATTTT
TRBD1	TRBV9	12	-	TRBJ2-6	CASSARQGVLTF	TGTGCCAGCAGCGCCAGACAGGGCGTCCTGACTTTC
-	TRBV10-3	16	-	TRBJ2-7	CAISEPGTDNSYEQYF	TGTGCCATCAGTGAACCCGGGACCGACAACTCCTACGAGCAGTACTTC
TRBD2	TRBV2	13	-	TRBJ2-3	CASWAGDTDTQYF	TGTGCCAGCTGGGCGGGGGACACAGATACGCAGTATTTT
-	TRBV13	15	-	TRBJ2-5	CASSSSPRGGETQYF	TGTGCCAGCAGCTCATCCCCCAGGGGAGGGGAGACCCAGTACTTC
-	TRBV23-1	14	-	TRBJ2-5	CASSQEYYQETQYF	TGCGCCAGCAGTCAAGAGTATTACCAAGAGACCCAGTACTTC
-	TRBV12-5	14	-	TRBJ2-7	CASGLTAGPREQYF	TGTGCTAGTGGTTTGACGGCAGGGCCTCGAGAGCAGTACTTC
-	TRBV3-1/TRBV3-2	14	-	TRBJ2-7	CASSNGLFLYEQYF	TGTGCCAGCAGCAATGGCCTTTTCCTCTACGAGCAGTACTTC
-	TRBV18	14	-	TRBJ2-6	CASSPQAGANVLTF	TGTGCCAGCTCACCACAGGCCGGGGCCAACGTCCTGACTTTC
TRBD2	TRBV12-3/TRBV12-4	13	-	TRBJ2-7	CASSLAGAREQYF	TGTGCCAGCAGTTTGGCGGGAGCGCGGGAGCAGTACTTC
-	TRBV6-2/TRBV6-3	14	few	TRBJ1-5	CASSFGLFNQPQHF	TGTGCCAGCAGTTTCGGACTTTTTAATCAGCCCCAGCATTTT
-	TRBV9	17	-	TRBJ1-1	CASSPIGGGRMNTEAFF	TGTGCCAGCAGCCCAATCGGGGGGGGAAGAATGAACACTGAAGCTTTCTTT
TRBD2	TRBV28	16	-	TRBJ2-7	CASSFWREAPSYEQYF	TGTGCCAGCAGTTTTTGGCGGGAGGCACCCTCCTACGAGCAGTACTTC
-	TRBV2	13	-	TRBJ2-1	CASSREGGDEQFF	TGTGCCAGCAGCCGAGAAGGGGGGGATGAGCAGTTCTTC
TRBD2	TRBV25-1	14	-	TRBJ2-7	CASSDRGDAYEQYF	TGTGCCAGCAGTGATCGGGGGGACGCCTACGAGCAGTACTTC
TRBD1	TRBV19	15	-	TRBJ1-6	CASSDRDRTNSPLHF	TGTGCCAGTAGTGACCGGGACAGGACTAATTCACCCCTCCACTTT
TRBD2	TRBV7-9	15	few	TRBJ2-1	CASSLLPGGYNEQFF	TGTGCCAGCAGCTTGTTGCCGGGGGGTTACAATGAGCAGTTCTTC
-	TRBV10-3	14	-	TRBJ2-1	CAISESPGYNEQFF	TGTGCCATCAGTGAGTCCCCAGGGTACAATGAGCAGTTCTTC
-	TRBV9	17	once	TRBJ2-3	CASSVGFGATSTDTQYF	TGTGCCAGCAGCGTAGGTTTCGGGGCTACTAGCACAGATACGCAGTATTTT
TRBD1	TRBV9	19	-	TRBJ1-2	CASSPQGGTGPGLNYGYTF	TGTGCCAGCAGCCCACAGGGTGGGACAGGGCCGGGTTTAAACTATGGCTACACCTTC
-	TRBV19	14	-	TRBJ2-1	CASSIVRGGNEQFF	TGTGCCAGTAGTATAGTCAGGGGGGGCAATGAGCAGTTCTTC
-	TRBV28	14	-	TRBJ2-7	CASRGTLVTYEQYF	TGTGCCAGCAGGGGGACTTTGGTAACCTACGAGCAGTACTTC
-	TRBV25-1	16	-	TRBJ2-7	CASSESSSARPYEQYF	TGTGCCAGCAGTGAATCGAGCTCGGCCCGACCCTACGAGCAGTACTTC
-	TRBV9	14	-	TRBJ2-7	CASSVATPGYEQYF	TGTGCCAGCAGCGTAGCTACGCCCGGCTACGAGCAGTACTTC
-	TRBV20-1	10	-	TRBJ2-7	CSAGDYEQYF	TGCAGTGCCGGTGACTACGAGCAGTACTTC
-	TRBV7-6	15	-	TRBJ2-1	CASSLGLGRHDEQFF	TGTGCCAGCAGCTTAGGTTTAGGGAGGCACGATGAGCAGTTCTTC
-	TRBV5-1	14	-	TRBJ1-5	CASSPDSGNQPQHF	TGCGCCAGCAGCCCTGATTCGGGGAATCAGCCCCAGCATTTT
-	TRBV6-6	15	-	TRBJ2-2	CASSRDWPNTGELFF	TGTGCCAGCAGCCGGGACTGGCCGAACACCGGGGAGCTGTTTTTT
TRBD2	TRBV4-1	17	-	TRBJ2-7	CASSQFTVSSGSYEQYF	TGCGCCAGCAGCCAATTTACAGTTTCTAGCGGGAGCTACGAGCAGTACTTC
-	TRBV19	15	-	TRBJ1-2	CASSQPGGVRYGYTF	TGTGCCAGTAGTCAGCCCGGAGGGGTACGGTATGGCTACACCTTC
-	TRBV4-2	15	-	TRBJ2-7	CASSQEGSGPYEQYF	TGTGCCAGCAGCCAAGAAGGCAGCGGACCCTACGAGCAGTACTTC
-	TRBV6-5	14	-	TRBJ2-4	CASSYPASKNIQYF	TGTGCCAGCAGTTACCCCGCATCCAAAAACATTCAGTACTTC
TRBD2	TRBV7-9	18	-	TRBJ2-1	CASSSPPMIAGDNNEQFF	TGTGCCAGCAGCTCACCCCCAATGATAGCGGGAGACAACAATGAGCAGTTCTTC
-	TRBV5-6	14	-	TRBJ1-3	CASSLGAGGNTIYF	TGTGCCAGCAGCTTGGGCGCGGGAGGAAACACCATATATTTT